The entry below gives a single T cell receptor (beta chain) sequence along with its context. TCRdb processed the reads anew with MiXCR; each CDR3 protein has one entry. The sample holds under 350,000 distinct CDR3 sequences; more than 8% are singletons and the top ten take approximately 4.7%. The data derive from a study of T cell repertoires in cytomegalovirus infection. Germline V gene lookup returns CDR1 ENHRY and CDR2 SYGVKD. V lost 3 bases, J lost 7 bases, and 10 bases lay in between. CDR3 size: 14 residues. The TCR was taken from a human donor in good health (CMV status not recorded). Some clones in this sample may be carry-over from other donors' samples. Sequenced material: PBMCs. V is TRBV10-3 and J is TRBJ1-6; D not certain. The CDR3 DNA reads TGTGCCATCAGTGACGGACGGATAAATTCACCCCTCCACTTT. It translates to CAISDGRINSPLHF.